These 8 T cell receptor beta chains were all obtained from the same sample, sequenced in a study of T-cell reconstitution after alpha-beta-depleted transplantation in children. The library targeted TCRbeta and was prepared with unique molecular identifiers. TCRdb itself ran the PCR reads through MiXCR, one entry per CDR3 protein. The data contain around 600,000 distinct CDR3 sequences, roughly a tenth of them singletons. Sequencing used PBMCs from the stem cell graft donor, obtained from the stem cell graft. The source of these receptors is a human donor who donated a stem cell graft to a child with acute myeloid leukemia.

This chain connects TRBV27 to TRBJ2-2; 10 bases line up with TRBD1. The V segment lost 8 bases and the J segment 4 bases; nucleotides outside the gene matches: 19. Germline loops: CDR1 MNHEY, CDR2 SMNVEV (reference sequence). The CDR3 totals 19 residues. This chain's CDR3 is CASSTLRDRGSRGTGELFF. The CDR3 DNA is TGTGCCAGCTCCACCCTCCGGGACAGGGGTTCGCGGGGCACCGGGGAGCTGTTTTTT.

This clonotype has a handful of counts. V usage is TRBV29-1 and J usage is TRBJ2-5; 10 bases match TRBD2. This CDR3 is built from 14 residues. J lost 2 bases, V lost 7 bases, and 7 bases had no gene match. Germline V gene sequence: CDR1 SQVTM, CDR2 ANQGSEA. DNA of the CDR3: TGCAGCGCCTCGGGACTAGCGACACAAGAGACCCAGTACTTC. Translated: CSASGLATQETQYF.

V is TRBV20-1 and J is TRBJ2-7; a weak D match, TRBD2 (5 bases). The germline V and J ends were trimmed by 6 bases and 0 bases, with 18 bases remaining between them. This CDR3 contains 15 residues. Germline V CDR1 and CDR2: DFQATT, SNEGSKA (reference sequence). The CDR3 nucleotides are TGCAGTGCCATCTCGGTGAGGCGGGCCTCCTACGAGCAGTACTTC. Translation gives CSAISVRRASYEQYF.

This clonotype was counted a few times. The rearrangement links TRBV12-3 or TRBV12-4 to TRBJ2-1; 10 bases agree with TRBD2. The trim removed 8 bases at V and 8 bases at J, leaving 12 bases unmatched. CDR3 length: 15 residues. The CDR3 nucleotides are TGTGCCAGCTCGGCCGGGACTAGCGCCTTAGATGAGCAGTTCTTC. It translates to CASSAGTSALDEQFF.

This clonotype has ten or more counts. The chain links TRBV5-5 to TRBJ2-2, with D perhaps TRBD1 (5 bases). Trimming took off 4 bases at V and 5 bases at J, with 18 bases between the two ends. CDR1 is SGHKS, CDR2 YYEKEE, per germline (reference sequence). The CDR3 is made up of 16 amino acids. The CDR3 DNA is TGTGCCAGCAGCCCGGACCCAGGGTCGTGGACCGGGGAGCTGTTTTTT. Residues: CASSPDPGSWTGELFF.

The chain has TRBV5-5 and TRBJ2-6; D may be TRBD1 (5 bases). Trimming took off 0 bases at V and 17 bases at J, with 15 bases between the two ends. The germline V gene encodes CDR1 SGHKS and CDR2 YYEKEE (reference sequence). The CDR3 sequence is 13 residues long. CDR3 nucleotides: TGTGCCAGCAGCTTGGACGACAGTTCGAGGATGACTTTC. Its protein is CASSLDDSSRMTF.

This clonotype was detected many times. The genes are TRBV6-2 or TRBV6-3 and TRBJ1-5, with D unresolved. This CDR3 contains 14 residues. Trimming took off 0 bases at V and 9 bases at J, with 12 bases between the two ends. Germline CDR1 and CDR2: MNHEY and SVGEGT. The CDR3 DNA reads TGTGCCAGCAGTTACTCGACACAGTACGGGCCCCAGCATTTT. It yields the protein CASSYSTQYGPQHF.

The rearrangement joins TRBV5-5 to TRBJ1-1; D is ambiguous. The CDR3 length is 16 residues. V lost 0 bases and J 2 bases, leaving 14 bases between the germline ends. CDR1 SGHKS and CDR2 YYEKEE come from the germline V gene (reference sequence). CDR3 residues: CASSLGPSPENTEAFF. In DNA form, the CDR3 reads TGTGCCAGCAGCTTGGGTCCCAGTCCTGAAAACACTGAAGCTTTCTTT.